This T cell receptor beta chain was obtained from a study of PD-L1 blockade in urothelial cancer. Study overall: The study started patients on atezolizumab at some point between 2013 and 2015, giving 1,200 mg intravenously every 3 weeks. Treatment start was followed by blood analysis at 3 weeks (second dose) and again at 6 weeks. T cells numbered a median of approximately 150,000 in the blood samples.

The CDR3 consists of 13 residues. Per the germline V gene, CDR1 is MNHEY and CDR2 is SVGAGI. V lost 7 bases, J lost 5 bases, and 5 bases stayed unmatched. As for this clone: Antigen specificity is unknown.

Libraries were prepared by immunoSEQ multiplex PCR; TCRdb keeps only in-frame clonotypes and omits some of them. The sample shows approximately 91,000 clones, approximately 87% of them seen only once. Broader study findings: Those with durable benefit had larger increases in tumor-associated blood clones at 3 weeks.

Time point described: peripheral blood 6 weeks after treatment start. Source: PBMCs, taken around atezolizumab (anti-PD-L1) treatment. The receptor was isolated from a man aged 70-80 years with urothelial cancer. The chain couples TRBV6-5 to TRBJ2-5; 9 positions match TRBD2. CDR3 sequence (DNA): TGTGCCAGCAAGGTAGCGGGGGAGGAGACCCAGTACTTC. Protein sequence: CASKVAGEETQYF.